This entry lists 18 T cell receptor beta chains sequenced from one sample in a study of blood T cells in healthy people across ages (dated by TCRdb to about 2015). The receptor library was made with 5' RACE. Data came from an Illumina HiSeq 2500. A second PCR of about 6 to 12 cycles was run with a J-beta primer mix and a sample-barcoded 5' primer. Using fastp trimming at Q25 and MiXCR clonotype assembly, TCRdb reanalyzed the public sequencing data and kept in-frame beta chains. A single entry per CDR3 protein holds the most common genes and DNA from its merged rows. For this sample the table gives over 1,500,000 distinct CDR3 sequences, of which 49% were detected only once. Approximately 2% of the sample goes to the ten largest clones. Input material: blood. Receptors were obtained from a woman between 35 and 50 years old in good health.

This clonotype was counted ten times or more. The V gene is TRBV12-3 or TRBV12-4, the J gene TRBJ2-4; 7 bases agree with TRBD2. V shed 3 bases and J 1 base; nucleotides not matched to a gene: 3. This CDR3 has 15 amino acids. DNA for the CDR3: TGTGCCAGCAGTTTGGGGGGGGGGGCCAAAAACATTCAGTACTTC. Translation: CASSLGGGAKNIQYF.

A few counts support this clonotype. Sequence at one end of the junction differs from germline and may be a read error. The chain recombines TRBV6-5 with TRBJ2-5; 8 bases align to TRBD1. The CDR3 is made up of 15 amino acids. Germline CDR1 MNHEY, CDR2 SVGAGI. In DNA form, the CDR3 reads TGTGCCAGCAGTGACTCACGACAGGGGCGAGAGACCCAGTACTTC. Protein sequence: CASSDSRQGRETQYF.

CDR3 coding DNA: TGCGCCAGCAGCTTGCATGACGGAGTCTACGAGCAGTACTTC. Encoded protein: CASSLHDGVYEQYF. The genes are TRBV5-1 and TRBJ2-7, with D hard to call. Germline V gene sequence: CDR1 SGHRS, CDR2 YFSETQ. The CDR3 runs 14 residues. With 1 base removed from V and 3 bases from J, the gap between germline ends came to 11 bases.

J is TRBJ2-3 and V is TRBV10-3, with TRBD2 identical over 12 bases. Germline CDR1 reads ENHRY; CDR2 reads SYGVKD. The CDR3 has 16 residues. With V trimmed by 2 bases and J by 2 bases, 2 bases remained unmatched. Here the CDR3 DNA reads TGTGCCATCAGTGAGGGACTAGCGGGGAACACAGATACGCAGTATTTT. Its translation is CAISEGLAGNTDTQYF.

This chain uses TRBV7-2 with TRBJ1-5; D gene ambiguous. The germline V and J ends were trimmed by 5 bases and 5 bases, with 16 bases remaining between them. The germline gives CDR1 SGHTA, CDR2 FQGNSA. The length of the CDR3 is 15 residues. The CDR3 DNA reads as TGTGCCAGCAGCCAAGGGCTGGGATTGCATCAGCCCCAGCATTTT. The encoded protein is CASSQGLGLHQPQHF.

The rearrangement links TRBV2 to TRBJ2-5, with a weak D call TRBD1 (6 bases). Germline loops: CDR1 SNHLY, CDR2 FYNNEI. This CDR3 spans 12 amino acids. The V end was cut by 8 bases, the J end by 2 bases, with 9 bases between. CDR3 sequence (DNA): TGTGCCAGCCACAGGGATCAAGAGACCCAGTACTTC. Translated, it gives CASHRDQETQYF. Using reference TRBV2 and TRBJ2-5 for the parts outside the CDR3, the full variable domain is EPEVTQTPSHQVTQMGQEVILRCVPISNHLYFYWYRQILGQKVEFLVSFYNNEISEKSEIFDDQFSVERPDGSNFTLKIRSTKLEDSAMYFCASHRDQETQYFGPGTRLLVL.

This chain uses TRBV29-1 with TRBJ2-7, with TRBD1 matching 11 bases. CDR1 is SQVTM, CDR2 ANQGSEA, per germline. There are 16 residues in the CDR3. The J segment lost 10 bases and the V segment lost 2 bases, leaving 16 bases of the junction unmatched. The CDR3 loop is CSVERTGTGGSETQYF. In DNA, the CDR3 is TGCAGCGTTGAACGTACTGGGACAGGGGGTAGTGAAACCCAGTACTTC.

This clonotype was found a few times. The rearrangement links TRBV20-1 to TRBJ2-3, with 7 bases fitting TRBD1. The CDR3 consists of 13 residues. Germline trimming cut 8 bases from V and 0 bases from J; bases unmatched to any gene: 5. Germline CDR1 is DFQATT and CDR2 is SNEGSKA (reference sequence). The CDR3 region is CSRTGFSTDTQYF. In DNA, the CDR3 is TGCAGTAGGACAGGCTTTAGCACAGATACGCAGTATTTT.

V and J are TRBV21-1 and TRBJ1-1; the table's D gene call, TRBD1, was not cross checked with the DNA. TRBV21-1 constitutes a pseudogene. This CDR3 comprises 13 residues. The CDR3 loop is CASTTGRVFEAFF. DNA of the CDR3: TGTGCCAGCACGACAGGGCGCGTATTTGAAGCTTTCTTT.

The CDR3 reads CATSGPGGASNEQFF. CDR3 nucleotides: TGTGCCACCAGTGGACCAGGGGGCGCATCAAATGAGCAGTTCTTC. The V gene is TRBV24-1, the J gene TRBJ2-1; 8 bases are shared with TRBD1. CDR3 length equals 15 residues. CDR1 and CDR2 from the germline V gene are KGHDR and SFDVKD. Losses at the gene ends were 5 bases for V and 7 bases for J; bases not matched to a gene: 9.

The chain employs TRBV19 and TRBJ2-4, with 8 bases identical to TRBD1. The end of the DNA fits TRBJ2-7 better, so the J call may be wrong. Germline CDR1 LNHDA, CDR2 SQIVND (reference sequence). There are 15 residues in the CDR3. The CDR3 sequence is CASSFGQGTTYEQYF. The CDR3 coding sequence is TGTGCCAGTAGTTTTGGACAGGGAACCACCTACGAGCAGTACTTC.

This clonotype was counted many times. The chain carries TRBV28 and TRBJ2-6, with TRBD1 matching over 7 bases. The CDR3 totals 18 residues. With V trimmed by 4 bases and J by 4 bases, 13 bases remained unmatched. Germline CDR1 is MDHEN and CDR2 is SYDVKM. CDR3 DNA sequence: TGTGCCAGCAGTTCACAGGGACAGTTCTCAGGGGGGGCCAACGTCCTGACTTTC. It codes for CASSSQGQFSGGANVLTF.

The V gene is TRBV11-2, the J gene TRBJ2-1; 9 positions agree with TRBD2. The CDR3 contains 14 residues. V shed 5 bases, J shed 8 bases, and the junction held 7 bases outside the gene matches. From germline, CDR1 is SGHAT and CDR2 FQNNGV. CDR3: CASSRAGGEHEQFF. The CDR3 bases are TGTGCCAGCAGCAGAGCGGGGGGCGAGCATGAGCAGTTCTTC.

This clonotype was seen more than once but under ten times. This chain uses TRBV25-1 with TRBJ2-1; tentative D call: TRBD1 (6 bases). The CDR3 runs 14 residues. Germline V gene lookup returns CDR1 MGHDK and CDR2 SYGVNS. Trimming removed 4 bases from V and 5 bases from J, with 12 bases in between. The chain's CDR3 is CASSGYRVDNEQFF. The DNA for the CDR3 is TGTGCCAGCAGTGGATACAGGGTAGACAATGAGCAGTTCTTC.

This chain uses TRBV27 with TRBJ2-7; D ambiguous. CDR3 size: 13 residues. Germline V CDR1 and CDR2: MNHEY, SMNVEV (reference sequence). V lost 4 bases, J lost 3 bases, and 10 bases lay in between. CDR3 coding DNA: TGTGCCAGCAGTTACACCAACAGCTACGAGCAGTACTTC. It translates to CASSYTNSYEQYF.

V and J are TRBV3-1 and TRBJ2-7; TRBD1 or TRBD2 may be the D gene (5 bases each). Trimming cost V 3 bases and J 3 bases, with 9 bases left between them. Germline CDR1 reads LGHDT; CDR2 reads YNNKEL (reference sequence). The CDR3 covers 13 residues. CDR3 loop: CASSQGEHYEQYF. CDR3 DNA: TGTGCCAGCAGCCAGGGGGAGCACTACGAGCAGTACTTC.

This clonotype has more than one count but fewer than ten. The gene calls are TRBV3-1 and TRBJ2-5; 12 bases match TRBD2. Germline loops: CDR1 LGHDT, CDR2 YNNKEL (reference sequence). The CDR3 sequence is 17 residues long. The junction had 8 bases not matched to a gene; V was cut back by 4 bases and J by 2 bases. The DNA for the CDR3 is TGTGCCAGCAGCCGGAGACTAGCGGGGGAAATACAAGAGACCCAGTACTTC. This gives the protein CASSRRLAGEIQETQYF.

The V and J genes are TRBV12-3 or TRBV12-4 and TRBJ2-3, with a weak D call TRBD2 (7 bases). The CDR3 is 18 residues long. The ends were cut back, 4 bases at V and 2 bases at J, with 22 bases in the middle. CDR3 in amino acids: CASSSSGWGGGNTDTQYF. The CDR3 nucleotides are TGTGCCAGCAGTTCCTCCGGTTGGGGGGGGGGCAACACAGATACGCAGTATTTT.